The clone carrying this T cell receptor (beta chain) was seen many times. Its antigen is still unknown. Unsorted libraries used 2 million PBMCs kept at -80 degrees C. J gave up 5 bases and V 3 bases, and 9 bases lay outside the gene matches. The CDR3 length is 15 residues. CDR1 and CDR2 (germline): ENHRY, SYGVKD. This entry is derived from a study of neurological immune-mediated disorders. Study-level results: The greatest degree of TCR clonal expansion was observed in HTLV-1-associated myelopathy, with the lowest in multiple sclerosis, below that of healthy controls. None of the CDR3 amino acid sequences found in expanded clones was shared across subjects. This suggests that the TCR-beta repertoires were private in all groups.

Every sequencing run drew on 15-18 subjects and yielded over 180 million TCR-beta sequences. TCRdb called the 5' RACE reads again in MiXCR, with one record for every CDR3 protein. Of 50,000 to 70,000 distinct CDR3 sequences listed, around 3.3% are singletons. The genes are TRBV10-3 and TRBJ2-7, with 8 bases fitting TRBD2. The sequence was collected from a middle-aged man with multiple sclerosis. Sequenced material: PBMCs. CDR3 region: CAISDPPSGRDEQYF. The CDR3 DNA sequence: TGTGCCATCAGTGATCCTCCCAGCGGGAGAGACGAGCAGTACTTC.